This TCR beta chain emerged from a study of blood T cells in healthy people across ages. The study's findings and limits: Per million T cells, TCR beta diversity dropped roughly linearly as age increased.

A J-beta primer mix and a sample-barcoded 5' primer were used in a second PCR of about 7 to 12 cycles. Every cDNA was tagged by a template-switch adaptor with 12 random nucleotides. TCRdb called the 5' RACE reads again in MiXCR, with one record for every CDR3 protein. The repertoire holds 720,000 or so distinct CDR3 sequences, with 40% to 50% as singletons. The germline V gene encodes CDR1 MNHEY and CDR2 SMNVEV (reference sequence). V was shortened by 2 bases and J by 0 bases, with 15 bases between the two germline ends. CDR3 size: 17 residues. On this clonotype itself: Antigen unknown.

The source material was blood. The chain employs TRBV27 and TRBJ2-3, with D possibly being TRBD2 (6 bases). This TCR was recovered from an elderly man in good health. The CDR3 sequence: CASSLTPLGGSTDTQYF. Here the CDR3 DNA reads TGTGCCAGCAGTTTAACCCCTCTAGGAGGGAGCACAGATACGCAGTATTTT.